These T cell receptor beta chains were read from a single sample in a study of identical twins. TCRdb re-called the 5' RACE reads with MiXCR, one entry per CDR3 protein. This table holds roughly 710,000 distinct CDR3 sequences, around 6% found once. The sequenced sample was naive T cells sorted from blood. The receptors originated from a man between 18 and 29 years old in good health. The CDR3 runs from the conserved cysteine through the conserved F or W. The order of the fields is clone size, J gene, V gene, D gene, CDR3 protein, CDR3 DNA. The D gene is left open where the match is weak. The size of a clone is reported for some rows only, either as once, few or many, or as a class for expanded clones.

size: few
J: TRBJ2-1
V: TRBV5-1
D: .
CDR3: CASRQGVNEQFF
DNA: TGCGCCAGCAGGCAGGGAGTCAATGAGCAGTTCTTC

size: many
J: TRBJ2-3
V: TRBV12-3/TRBV12-4
D: .
CDR3: CASSLGSWINSTDTQYF
DNA: TGTGCCAGCAGTTTAGGTTCGTGGATAAACAGCACAGATACGCAGTATTTT

size: many
J: TRBJ2-3
V: TRBV5-1
D: .
CDR3: CASSLGERNTDTQYF
DNA: TGCGCCAGCAGCTTGGGGGAACGGAACACAGATACGCAGTATTTT

size: .
J: TRBJ2-7
V: TRBV3-1
D: TRBD2
CDR3: CASSQAGGPPEQYF
DNA: TGTGCCAGCAGCCAAGCGGGAGGGCCCCCCGAGCAGTACTTC

size: many
J: TRBJ2-5
V: TRBV25-1
D: TRBD1
CDR3: CASSGPAGGAQETQYF
DNA: TGTGCCAGCAGTGGACCGGCAGGGGGAGCCCAAGAGACCCAGTACTTC

size: .
J: TRBJ2-2
V: TRBV6-6
D: .
CDR3: CASIKRGAGELFF
DNA: TGTGCCAGCATTAAAAGGGGTGCCGGGGAGCTGTTTTTT

size: many
J: TRBJ2-5
V: TRBV7-2
D: .
CDR3: CASSRWEEETQYF
DNA: TGTGCCAGCAGCCGGTGGGAGGAAGAGACCCAGTACTTC

size: many
J: TRBJ2-2
V: TRBV3-1
D: .
CDR3: CASSHHANTGELFF
DNA: TGTGCCAGCAGCCATCATGCCAATACCGGGGAGCTGTTTTTT

size: few
J: TRBJ2-2
V: TRBV5-1
D: TRBD2
CDR3: CASSYLARLARWNTGELFF
DNA: TGCGCCAGCAGCTACCTAGCTAGACTAGCTCGTTGGAACACCGGGGAGCTGTTTTTT

size: many
J: TRBJ2-3
V: TRBV4-3
D: .
CDR3: CASSQDELGLGTDTQYF
DNA: TGCGCCAGCAGCCAAGATGAGCTAGGCCTAGGCACAGATACGCAGTATTTT

size: many
J: TRBJ2-1
V: TRBV6-5
D: TRBD2
CDR3: CASSYFPGGTHEQFF
DNA: TGTGCCAGCAGTTACTTCCCGGGAGGGACACATGAGCAGTTCTTC

size: many
J: TRBJ1-6
V: TRBV20-1
D: .
CDR3: CSARPHRDPLASPLHF
DNA: TGCAGTGCTAGACCTCACCGGGACCCACTGGCTTCACCCCTCCACTTT

size: many
J: TRBJ1-4
V: TRBV10-3
D: TRBD1
CDR3: CAIGSSFGTGSEKLFF
DNA: TGTGCCATCGGCTCAAGCTTCGGGACAGGGTCTGAAAAACTGTTTTTT

size: few
J: TRBJ2-3
V: TRBV6-1
D: TRBD2
CDR3: CATRGLAGADTQYF
DNA: TGTGCCACCCGAGGACTAGCGGGAGCGGATACGCAGTATTTT

size: few
J: TRBJ1-4
V: TRBV4-2
D: TRBD1
CDR3: CASSPGTGEHEKLFF
DNA: TGTGCCAGCAGCCCTGGGACAGGGGAACATGAAAAACTGTTTTTT

size: many
J: TRBJ2-2
V: TRBV20-1
D: .
CDR3: CSARDPSAGTGELFF
DNA: TGCAGTGCTAGAGATCCTAGCGCGGGCACCGGGGAGCTGTTTTTT

size: .
J: TRBJ2-6
V: TRBV6-2/TRBV6-3
D: .
CDR3: CASSYSAGGHSGANVLTF
DNA: TGTGCCAGCAGTTACTCAGCAGGGGGGCACTCTGGGGCCAACGTCCTGACTTTC

size: many
J: TRBJ2-7
V: TRBV12-3/TRBV12-4
D: .
CDR3: CASSSEGGPSYEQYF
DNA: TGTGCCAGCAGTTCGGAGGGAGGCCCCTCCTACGAGCAGTACTTC

size: few
J: TRBJ2-7
V: TRBV20-1
D: .
CDR3: CSASWTASYEQYF
DNA: TGCAGTGCTTCTTGGACCGCTAGCTACGAGCAGTACTTC

size: many
J: TRBJ2-1
V: TRBV10-3
D: .
CDR3: CAISTDTSNNEQFF
DNA: TGTGCCATCAGTACTGACACGTCCAACAATGAGCAGTTCTTC

size: .
J: TRBJ2-4
V: TRBV4-3
D: .
CDR3: CASSPRMLGSPPENIQYF
DNA: TGCGCCAGCAGCCCAAGAATGCTGGGGTCCCCTCCGGAAAACATTCAGTACTTC

size: many
J: TRBJ2-1
V: TRBV5-1
D: .
CDR3: CASSLGTNQNEQFF
DNA: TGCGCCAGCAGCTTAGGGACCAACCAAAATGAGCAGTTCTTC

size: .
J: TRBJ2-7
V: TRBV6-5
D: TRBD2
CDR3: CASSYLLAGTYEQYF
DNA: TGTGCCAGCAGTTATTTACTAGCGGGGACCTACGAGCAGTACTTC

size: many
J: TRBJ2-1
V: TRBV29-1
D: TRBD1
CDR3: CSVEMGQGFDNEQFF
DNA: TGCAGCGTTGAGATGGGACAGGGGTTCGACAATGAGCAGTTCTTC

size: many
J: TRBJ1-1
V: TRBV4-2
D: .
CDR3: CASSQPVRNTEAFF
DNA: TGTGCCAGCAGCCAACCGGTGAGGAACACTGAAGCTTTCTTT

size: few
J: TRBJ2-7
V: TRBV14
D: .
CDR3: CASSQIPYQQYF
DNA: TGTGCCAGCAGCCAAATTCCCTATCAGCAGTACTTC

size: few
J: TRBJ2-1
V: TRBV7-8
D: TRBD1
CDR3: CASSSTRDRKNEQFF
DNA: TGTGCCAGCAGCTCGACCCGGGACAGAAAGAATGAGCAGTTCTTC

size: many
J: TRBJ2-5
V: TRBV11-2
D: TRBD2
CDR3: CASSRGGSDQETQYF
DNA: TGTGCCAGCAGCCGCGGGGGGAGCGACCAAGAGACCCAGTACTTC

size: few
J: TRBJ2-4
V: TRBV6-5
D: .
CDR3: CASSYSAQGGTKNIQYF
DNA: TGTGCCAGCAGTTACTCGGCGCAGGGTGGAACCAAAAACATTCAGTACTTC

size: few
J: TRBJ2-1
V: TRBV6-1
D: TRBD2
CDR3: CASSDAGTSGRGEQFF
DNA: TGTGCCAGCAGCGACGCCGGGACTAGCGGGAGAGGTGAGCAGTTCTTC

size: many
J: TRBJ2-1
V: TRBV9
D: .
CDR3: CASSVEGGTAYNEQFF
DNA: TGTGCCAGCAGCGTAGAGGGGGGGACAGCCTACAATGAGCAGTTCTTC

size: few
J: TRBJ2-3
V: TRBV20-1
D: TRBD1
CDR3: CSARVRGQDNTDTQYF
DNA: TGCAGTGCTAGAGTCAGGGGACAGGACAACACAGATACGCAGTATTTT

size: many
J: TRBJ2-3
V: TRBV5-1
D: TRBD2
CDR3: CASSLPGRSTDTQYF
DNA: TGCGCCAGCAGCTTGCCCGGGAGGTCCACAGATACGCAGTATTTT

size: .
J: TRBJ2-5
V: TRBV25-1
D: .
CDR3: CASSEYGLSQIGTQYF
DNA: TGTGCCAGCAGTGAATATGGCCTAAGCCAAATTGGGACCCAGTACTTC

size: .
J: TRBJ1-1
V: TRBV4-3
D: .
CDR3: CASSQDTSSTEAFF
DNA: TGCGCCAGCAGCCAAGATACGAGTTCCACTGAAGCTTTCTTT

size: many
J: TRBJ2-1
V: TRBV20-1
D: .
CDR3: CSASRLASSYNEQFF
DNA: TGCAGTGCTAGCCGACTGGCTAGCTCCTACAATGAGCAGTTCTTC

size: many
J: TRBJ2-7
V: TRBV20-1
D: .
CDR3: CSALARSSYEQYF
DNA: TGCAGTGCTCTGGCTCGGAGCTCCTACGAGCAGTACTTC

size: few
J: TRBJ1-1
V: TRBV5-1
D: .
CDR3: CASSSPRGGNEAFF
DNA: TGCGCCAGCAGCTCCCCAAGGGGGGGAAATGAAGCTTTCTTT

size: many
J: TRBJ1-5
V: TRBV20-1
D: .
CDR3: CSAGGDSNQPQHF
DNA: TGCAGTGCTGGAGGGGACAGCAATCAGCCCCAGCATTTT

size: .
J: TRBJ2-4
V: TRBV15
D: .
CDR3: CATSSTGFVAKNIQYF
DNA: TGTGCCACCAGCAGTACAGGGTTTGTGGCCAAAAACATTCAGTACTTC

size: few
J: TRBJ2-5
V: TRBV6-2/TRBV6-3
D: .
CDR3: CASSYARQAAGTQYF
DNA: TGTGCCAGCAGTTACGCCAGGCAGGCCGCGGGGACCCAGTACTTC

size: many
J: TRBJ2-1
V: TRBV12-3/TRBV12-4
D: TRBD2
CDR3: CASSPNSGAYNEQFF
DNA: TGTGCCAGCAGTCCAAATAGCGGGGCCTACAATGAGCAGTTCTTC

size: many
J: TRBJ2-1
V: TRBV20-1
D: .
CDR3: CSALSPNVHNEQFF
DNA: TGCAGTGCTCTGAGTCCGAATGTGCACAATGAGCAGTTCTTC

size: few
J: TRBJ2-1
V: TRBV6-2/TRBV6-3
D: .
CDR3: CASSYLTPNEQFF
DNA: TGTGCCAGCAGTTATCTGACTCCCAATGAGCAGTTCTTC

size: .
J: TRBJ1-2
V: TRBV12-3/TRBV12-4
D: .
CDR3: CASSPHRGAYGYTF
DNA: TGTGCCAGCAGTCCCCACCGGGGGGCCTATGGCTACACCTTC

size: few
J: TRBJ2-3
V: TRBV6-2/TRBV6-3
D: .
CDR3: CASSRRQVGLRDTQYF
DNA: TGTGCCAGCAGTCGGCGACAGGTCGGGTTGAGGGATACGCAGTATTTT

size: .
J: TRBJ1-1
V: TRBV18
D: .
CDR3: CASSPNIRGVNTEAFF
DNA: TGTGCCAGCTCACCTAATATCAGGGGAGTGAACACTGAAGCTTTCTTT

size: many
J: TRBJ2-1
V: TRBV20-1
D: TRBD2
CDR3: CSARGGSDYNEQFF
DNA: TGCAGTGCTAGAGGCGGGAGTGACTACAATGAGCAGTTCTTC

size: few
J: TRBJ2-7
V: TRBV5-6
D: .
CDR3: CASSLTLFMREQYF
DNA: TGTGCCAGCAGCTTAACGCTTTTCATGAGGGAGCAGTACTTC

size: many
J: TRBJ2-1
V: TRBV12-3/TRBV12-4
D: .
CDR3: CASSLAADPFNEQFF
DNA: TGTGCCAGCAGTTTGGCGGCAGATCCCTTCAATGAGCAGTTCTTC

size: few
J: TRBJ2-7
V: TRBV7-9
D: TRBD2
CDR3: CASSPGLADTYEQYF
DNA: TGTGCCAGCAGCCCCGGGCTAGCGGATACCTACGAGCAGTACTTC

size: few
J: TRBJ1-2
V: TRBV10-3
D: .
CDR3: CAISPGNYGYTF
DNA: TGTGCCATCAGTCCAGGGAACTATGGCTACACCTTC

size: .
J: TRBJ1-4
V: TRBV12-3/TRBV12-4
D: .
CDR3: CASSSQGEQGGNEKLFF
DNA: TGTGCCAGCTCCTCCCAAGGGGAGCAAGGGGGAAATGAAAAACTGTTTTTT